This section outlines one TCR beta chain sequence together with its context. What it binds is unknown. V lost 8 bases and J lost 9, with 20 bases in between. The CDR3 has 14 residues. From germline, CDR1 is SNHLY and CDR2 FYNNEI. Chemo-refractory metastatic non-small-cell lung cancer patients received focal radiation with ipilimumab CTLA-4 blockade. Assay: immunoSEQ multiplex PCR; the TCRdb copy retains only in-frame clones and omits some. The table lists tens of thousands of clones, approximately 83% of them singletons. The sample comes from a study of radiotherapy plus CTLA-4 blockade in lung cancer. Whole-study context: Overall, 18% of patients showed an objective response, while 31% attained disease control. Study-wide points: Clones derived from tumor TCRs expanded in blood after radiotherapy plus ipilimumab. Early clone dynamics of blood T cells, plus interferon-beta, reportedly predicted response best.

The chain joins TRBV2 to TRBJ1-5; D uncertain. The sample consisted of peripheral blood, taken from a patient treated with radiotherapy plus ipilimumab. This TCR was recovered from a human donor with non-small cell lung cancer who had a partial response to radiotherapy plus ipilimumab. Written as DNA, the CDR3 is TGTGCCAGCGGTCGTGAGGCTCTCTCGAGGCCCCAGCATTTT. It codes for CASGREALSRPQHF.